This T cell receptor (beta chain) stems from a study of blood T cell repertoires in COVID-19. As for the study in general: Researchers got acute and convalescent COVID-19 samples from the United States, Italy and Spain. Sources were T cells, B-cell-depleted T cells, or PBMCs; the material itself was cDNA or gDNA.

Measured with immunoSEQ multiplex PCR; TCRdb has only the in-frame clones, and not every one. The repertoire consists of over 200,000 clones, with around 85% occurring once and the leading ten covering approximately 5.3%. The ends were cut back, 4 bases at V and 1 base at J, with 14 bases in the middle. Germline CDR1 SGHDN, CDR2 FVKESK. This CDR3 is built from 16 residues. Sequenced sample: peripheral blood. V is TRBV14 and J is TRBJ1-5; D is possibly TRBD1 (6 bases). The receptor was isolated from a human donor in a cohort sampled during active COVID-19. The CDR3 loop is CASSPRRQGSNQPQHF. As DNA, the CDR3 is TGTGCCAGCAGCCCGCGGAGGCAGGGGAGCAATCAGCCCCAGCATTTT.